This record concerns one T cell receptor beta chain sequence. Its antigen is undetermined. This record belongs to a study of T cells in localized non-small cell lung cancer. Study-level findings and limits: Increased T cell density in blood showed an association with longer overall survival.

Germline-derived CDR1 and CDR2 are SGHNT and YENEEA. V was trimmed by 1 base and J by 4 bases, leaving 10 bases between them. This CDR3 is built from 14 residues. Using immunoSEQ multiplex PCR, the repertoire was profiled, and TCRdb retains in-frame clones only, with some absent. The sample records 2,500 or so clones, approximately 27% being singletons. Sequencing used lung tumor tissue, obtained before any cancer treatment. J is TRBJ1-2 and V is TRBV11-3; D call uncertain. This clonotype was sampled from a male donor at least 60 years old with stage II squamous cell lung carcinoma. CDR3 region: CASSLGGFGYGYTF. CDR3 nucleotide sequence: TGTGCCAGCAGCTTAGGGGGTTTCGGCTATGGCTACACCTTC.